One and the same sample provided the 29 T cell receptor beta chains below, sequenced in a study of OX40 agonist ivuxolimab in advanced cancers. Libraries were prepared by immunoSEQ multiplex PCR; TCRdb keeps only in-frame clonotypes and omits some of them. The data contain approximately 99,000 clones, approximately 89% of them seen just once; the ten biggest clones take up roughly 0.66%. The sequencing used CD4+ or CD8+ T cells sorted from blood, collected in a trial of the OX40 agonist ivuxolimab. Receptors originate from an adult with an advanced solid tumor such as melanoma, head and neck, liver or kidney cancer.

This clone was detected once. The chain combines TRBV6-1 with TRBJ2-5, with TRBD1 identical over 8 bases. This CDR3 is 14 amino acids long. From germline, CDR1 is MNHNS and CDR2 SASEGT. Trimming at V came to 7 bases and at J to 2 bases, leaving 6 bases not matched to a gene. CDR3 loop: CASTSGQAQETQYF. The CDR3 DNA is TGTGCCAGCACTTCGGGACAGGCGCAAGAGACCCAGTACTTC.

The V and J genes are TRBV7-9 and TRBJ2-7, with D perhaps matching TRBD2 (5 bases). V gave up 8 bases and J gave up 3 bases, with 5 bases separating them. This CDR3 is 10 amino acids long. The germline gives CDR1 SEHNR, CDR2 FQNEAQ (reference sequence). CDR3 in amino acids: CASGLYEQYF. DNA for the CDR3: TGTGCCAGCGGACTCTACGAGCAGTACTTC.

V gene TRBV6-6 combines with J gene TRBJ2-7; TRBD2 aligns across 10 bases. Germline V lookup: CDR1 MNHNY, CDR2 SVGAGI (reference sequence). This CDR3 contains 15 residues. With 6 bases clipped from V and 3 bases from J, the junction kept 8 bases outside the gene matches. CDR3: CASRGASSGSYEQYF. DNA for the CDR3: TGTGCCAGCAGAGGGGCTTCTAGCGGGAGCTACGAGCAGTACTTC.

The chain links TRBV6-5 to TRBJ2-5, with D hard to call. Trimming stripped 6 bases from V and 5 bases from J, with 10 bases between. In germline, CDR1 is MNHEY, CDR2 SVGAGI. This CDR3 comprises 12 residues. This chain's CDR3 is CASSGVGETQYF. Here the CDR3 DNA reads TGTGCCAGCAGCGGAGTCGGGGAGACCCAGTACTTC.

The rearrangement links TRBV7-3 to TRBJ2-1, with D possibly TRBD1 on 6 matching bases. Germline V gives CDR1 SGHTA, CDR2 FQGTGA. Trimming took off 1 base at V and 4 bases at J, with 14 bases between the two ends. The CDR3 covers 16 residues. The CDR3 region is CASSLSRGGQYNEQFF. The CDR3 DNA sequence: TGTGCCAGCAGCTTAAGCCGAGGGGGTCAATACAATGAGCAGTTCTTC.

V and J are TRBV7-8 and TRBJ2-7; 9 positions match TRBD1. Germline trimming cut 5 bases from V and 6 bases from J; bases unmatched to any gene: 11. The CDR3 loop spans 15 amino acids. Germline CDR1 reads SGHVS; CDR2 reads FQNEAQ. This CDR3 reads CASSRTGTGLSEQYF. CDR3 sequence (DNA): TGTGCCAGCAGCCGGACCGGGACAGGGCTATCCGAGCAGTACTTC. The full variable domain, its missing parts supplied by reference TRBV7-8 and TRBJ2-7, is GAGVSQSPRYKVAKRGQDVALRCDPISGHVSLFWYQQALGQGPEFLTYFQNEAQLDKSGLPSDRFFAERPEGSVSTLKIQRTQQEDSAVYLCASSRTGTGLSEQYFGPGTRLTVT.

The chain links TRBV18 to TRBJ2-3, with 9 bases fitting TRBD1. The CDR3 totals 14 residues. Germline CDR1 reads KGHSH; CDR2 reads LQKENI. Losses at the gene ends were 3 bases for V and 6 bases for J; bases not matched to a gene: 4. This CDR3 reads CASSPGQGTDTQYF. The CDR3 DNA is TGTGCCAGCTCACCGGGACAGGGAACGGATACGCAGTATTTT.

This clone has just a few counts. The chain has TRBV7-9 and TRBJ1-2, with unresolved D. V lost 1 base and J 5 bases, leaving 11 bases between the germline ends. The CDR3 consists of 14 residues. CDR1 and CDR2 (germline): SEHNR, FQNEAQ (reference sequence). The chain's CDR3 is CASSLDSSRYGYTF. The CDR3 nucleotides are TGTGCCAGCAGCTTAGATTCGTCTCGATATGGCTACACCTTC.

The J gene is TRBJ2-7, the V gene TRBV25-1, with TRBD1 matching over 7 bases. V was pared by 2 bases and J by 8 bases, with 12 bases of the junction left unmatched. From germline, CDR1 is MGHDK and CDR2 SYGVNS. This CDR3 has 15 residues. This CDR3 reads CASSERQGVYFQQYF. The DNA for the CDR3 is TGTGCCAGCAGTGAAAGGCAGGGGGTGTACTTCCAGCAGTACTTC.

The V gene is TRBV9, the J gene TRBJ1-1; tentative D call: TRBD1 (5 bases). Germline V lookup: CDR1 SGDLS, CDR2 YYNGEE. This CDR3 comprises 13 residues. V was trimmed by 4 bases and J by 1 base, leaving 8 bases between them. The CDR3 DNA reads as TGTGCCAGCAGCCGAGGACAGAACACTGAAGCTTTCTTT. It yields the protein CASSRGQNTEAFF.

The chain combines TRBV5-1 with TRBJ2-7, with 9 bases lining up with TRBD1. Germline V gene sequence: CDR1 SGHRS, CDR2 YFSETQ. This CDR3 contains 13 residues. The CDR3 spells CTRHGQGLDEQYF. In DNA form, the CDR3 reads TGCACCCGGCATGGACAGGGGCTCGACGAGCAGTACTTC. Filled out from reference TRBV5-1 and TRBJ2-7, the complete variable domain reads KAGVTQTPRYLIKTRGQQVTLSCSPISGHRSVSWYQQTPGQGLQFLFEYFSETQRNKGNFPGRFSGRQFSNSRSEMNVSTLELGDSALYLCTRHGQGLDEQYFGPGTRLTVT.

The chain combines TRBV6-5 with TRBJ1-6, with unresolved D. Germline V CDR1 and CDR2: MNHEY, SVGAGI. V lost 6 bases and J lost 6, with 15 bases in between. The CDR3 is 15 amino acids. The CDR3 bases are TGTGCCAGCAGACCCATCAGGCTGGGTAATTCACCCCTCCACTTT. Amino acid sequence: CASRPIRLGNSPLHF.

This rearrangement joins TRBV6-5 to TRBJ2-5; 9 bases fit TRBD2. Germline CDR1 and CDR2: MNHEY and SVGAGI. V was clipped by 1 base and J by 4 bases; unmatched bases: 7. This CDR3 contains 16 residues. As DNA, the CDR3 is TGTGCCAGCAGTTACTTGGGCGGGAGGGCCAGAGAGACCCAGTACTTC. Translated: CASSYLGGRARETQYF.

The genes are TRBV7-2 and TRBJ2-7; 9 bases are a match to TRBD1. The V and J ends lost 11 bases and 7 bases, in that order; junction bases with no gene match: 9. CDR1 is SGHTA and CDR2 is FQGNSA in the germline V gene. This CDR3 is 12 amino acids long. The CDR3 DNA is TGTGCCGGGGGGACAGGGATAGGGGAGCAGTACTTC. Its translation: CAGGTGIGEQYF.

The chain employs TRBV10-3 and TRBJ2-5, with D maybe TRBD1 (7 bases). The CDR3 spans 14 residues. V was pared by 3 bases and J by 3 bases, with 11 bases between. CDR1 is ENHRY, CDR2 SYGVKD, per germline. The CDR3 region is CAISDSGGKETQYF. The CDR3 DNA sequence: TGTGCCATCAGTGATTCAGGGGGGAAAGAGACCCAGTACTTC.

V usage is TRBV25-1 and J usage is TRBJ2-1, with D perhaps TRBD1 (6 bases). The germline V and J ends were trimmed by 4 bases and 2 bases, with 15 bases remaining between them. Germline values: CDR1 MGHDK, CDR2 SYGVNS. The CDR3 is 16 residues long. Here the CDR3 reads CASSGVTGSPYNEQFF. The CDR3 DNA follows: TGTGCCAGCAGTGGCGTAACAGGGTCGCCCTACAATGAGCAGTTCTTC. The full variable domain, with the rest looked up from reference TRBV25-1 and TRBJ2-1, is EADIYQTPRYLVIGTGKKITLECSQTMGHDKMYWYQQDPGMELHLIHYSYGVNSTEKGDLSSESTVSRIRTEHFPLTLESARPSHTSQYLCASSGVTGSPYNEQFFGPGTRLTVL.

The chain links TRBV19 to TRBJ2-3, with 9 nucleotides matching TRBD1. Losses at the gene ends were 6 bases for V and 1 base for J; bases not matched to a gene: 2. The CDR3 is 14 residues long. Germline assignment: CDR1 LNHDA and CDR2 SQIVND (reference sequence). Written as DNA, the CDR3 is TGTGCCAGTAGGGACAGGGGTGGCACAGATACGCAGTATTTT. Its protein product is CASRDRGGTDTQYF.

V and J are TRBV6-1 and TRBJ2-7; D gene unclear. V was cut by 6 bases and J by 4 bases, with 16 bases left in between. CDR1 is MNHNS and CDR2 is SASEGT in the germline V gene. The CDR3 is 14 amino acids. As DNA, the CDR3 is TGTGCCAGCAGCCTACTGAGGTTACCATACGAGCAGTACTTC. Protein sequence: CASSLLRLPYEQYF.

Only one count was recorded for this clone. This chain joins TRBV5-4 and TRBJ2-7; D remains unclear. V was trimmed by 2 bases and J by 5 bases, leaving 8 bases between them. The germline CDR1 and CDR2 sequences are SGHNT and YYREEE (reference sequence). CDR3 length equals 12 residues. CDR3 amino acids: CASSFGENEQYF. The DNA for the CDR3 is TGTGCCAGCAGCTTTGGGGAAAACGAGCAGTACTTC.

The sample holds a few counts of this clone. The V call is TRBV7-2, the J call TRBJ1-5; 7 bases are a match to TRBD1. This CDR3 region has 15 residues. V trimming: 5 bases; J trimming: 3 bases; junction bases outside the gene matches: 7. CDR1 is SGHTA, CDR2 FQGNSA, per germline. The CDR3 bases are TGTGCCAGCAGCGCACAGGGGCAAGTCAATCAGCCCCAGCATTTT. It translates to CASSAQGQVNQPQHF.

The gene calls are TRBV27 and TRBJ1-2; D gene uncertain. Germline V gene sequence: CDR1 MNHEY, CDR2 SMNVEV (reference sequence). V was clipped by 4 bases and J by 8 bases, with 14 bases between them. CDR3 length: 13 amino acids. The CDR3 region has the DNA TGTGCCAGCAGTTACCGGCCGGTCGGGGGCTACACCTTC. Protein product: CASSYRPVGGYTF.

The rearrangement joins TRBV7-2 to TRBJ2-3; D ambiguous. Trimming cost V 5 bases and J 5 bases, with 8 bases left between them. The germline V gene has CDR1 SGHTA and CDR2 FQGNSA. This CDR3 has 12 residues. As DNA, the CDR3 is TGTGCCAGCAGCCATGTGGTAGATACGCAGTATTTT. Amino acid sequence: CASSHVVDTQYF.

The chain recombines TRBV10-3 with TRBJ2-1, with D perhaps TRBD1 or TRBD2 (6 bases each). Germline V gene lookup returns CDR1 ENHRY and CDR2 SYGVKD. Trimming shortened V by 4 bases and J by 4 bases, and 11 bases separated the two germline ends. There are 14 residues in the CDR3. CDR3 loop: CAISVRGLYNEQFF. In DNA, the CDR3 is TGTGCCATCAGTGTTCGGGGGCTGTACAATGAGCAGTTCTTC.

This clone was found once. The chain links TRBV11-3 to TRBJ2-1; D remains unclear. Trimming pared 1 base from V and 5 bases from J, leaving 9 bases between. The germline CDR1 and CDR2 sequences are SGHNT and YENEEA. The CDR3 is made up of 14 amino acids. The CDR3 DNA reads as TGTGCCAGCAGCTTAGCTGACACAAACAATGAGCAGTTCTTC. Protein product: CASSLADTNNEQFF. The full variable domain, in which reference TRBV11-3 and TRBJ2-1 provide the parts outside the CDR3, is EAGVVQSPRYKIIEKKQPVAFWCNPISGHNTLYWYLQNLGQGPELLIRYENEEAVDDSQLPKDRFSAERLKGVDSTLKIQPAELGDSAVYLCASSLADTNNEQFFGPGTRLTVL.

The rearrangement uses TRBV11-2 and TRBJ2-7; D ambiguous. There are 14 residues in the CDR3. V lost 5 bases and J 2 bases, leaving 13 bases between the germline ends. Germline values: CDR1 SGHAT, CDR2 FQNNGV. The CDR3 here is CASSRSAGPYEQYF. The DNA of the CDR3 is TGTGCCAGCAGCCGTTCGGCAGGCCCCTACGAGCAGTACTTC. Together with reference TRBV11-2 and TRBJ2-7, the CDR3 gives the full variable domain: EAGVAQSPRYKIIEKRQSVAFWCNPISGHATLYWYQQILGQGPKLLIQFQNNGVVDDSQLPKDRFSAERLKGVDSTLKIQPAKLEDSAVYLCASSRSAGPYEQYFGPGTRLTVT.

A few counts support this clone. The V call is TRBV5-1, the J call TRBJ1-4; the D is unclear. The CDR3 is 15 residues long. Trimming removed 1 base from V and 8 bases from J, with 15 bases in between. Looked up from germline, CDR1 is SGHRS and CDR2 is YFSETQ. CDR3 residues: CASSLPSGQHEKLFF. The CDR3 DNA is TGCGCCAGCAGCTTGCCGTCGGGCCAGCACGAAAAACTGTTTTTT.

The V call is TRBV10-3, the J call TRBJ2-3, with D possibly matching TRBD1 (6 bases). The CDR3 consists of 13 residues. Germline CDR1 ENHRY, CDR2 SYGVKD. Trimming cost V 7 bases and J 4 bases, with 12 bases left between them. The CDR3 sequence is CAIMDSNSDTQYF. DNA of the CDR3: TGTGCCATCATGGACAGCAATTCAGATACGCAGTATTTT.

This chain joins TRBV2 and TRBJ1-6, with TRBD1 matching 7 bases. CDR3 length: 16 amino acids. Germline lookup yields CDR1 SNHLY and CDR2 FYNNEI. Trimming cost V 6 bases and J 9 bases; bases outside gene matches: 14. DNA of the CDR3: TGTGCCAGCAGGATGACAGGGTCGGTCTACGCTTCACCCCTCCACTTT. Amino acid sequence: CASRMTGSVYASPLHF.

V gene TRBV19 combines with J gene TRBJ2-7; 8 nucleotides line up with TRBD2. The CDR3 has 14 amino acids. Germline CDR1 LNHDA, CDR2 SQIVND (reference sequence). The trim removed 1 base at V and 2 bases at J, leaving 1 base unmatched. The CDR3 is CASSIAGGAYEQYF. As DNA, the CDR3 is TGTGCCAGTAGTATAGCGGGAGGGGCCTACGAGCAGTACTTC. The full variable domain, its missing parts supplied by reference TRBV19 and TRBJ2-7, is DGGITQSPKYLFRKEGQNVTLSCEQNLNHDAMYWYRQDPGQGLRLIYYSQIVNDFQKGDIAEGYSVSREKKESFPLTVTSAQKNPTAFYLCASSIAGGAYEQYFGPGTRLTVT.